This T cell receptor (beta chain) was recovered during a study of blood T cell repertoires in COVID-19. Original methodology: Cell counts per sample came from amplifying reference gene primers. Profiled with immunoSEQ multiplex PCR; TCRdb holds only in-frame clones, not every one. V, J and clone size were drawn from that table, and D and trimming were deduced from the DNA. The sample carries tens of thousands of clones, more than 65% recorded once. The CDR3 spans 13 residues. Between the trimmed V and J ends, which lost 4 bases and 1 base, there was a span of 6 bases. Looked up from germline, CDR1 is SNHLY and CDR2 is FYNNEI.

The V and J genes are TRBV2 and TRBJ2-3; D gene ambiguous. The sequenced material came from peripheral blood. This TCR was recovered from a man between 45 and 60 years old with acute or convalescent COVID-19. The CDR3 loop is CASSALRTDTQYF. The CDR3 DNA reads TGTGCCAGCAGTGCCCTACGCACAGATACGCAGTATTTT.